These 22 T cell receptor beta chains were sequenced from one sample in a study of blood T cell repertoires in COVID-19. Sequenced by immunoSEQ multiplex PCR; TCRdb stores in-frame clones only, minus some. The profile shows approximately 240,000 clones, 82% of them singletons. The sample taken for sequencing was peripheral blood. The receptor source for this set is a woman aged 80 or over with active or convalescent COVID-19.

This clone was recorded only once. The J gene is TRBJ1-5, the V gene TRBV4-1, with 7 bases matching TRBD1. CDR1 and CDR2 from the germline V gene are MGHRA and YSYEKL. V shed 1 base and J 0 bases; nucleotides not matched to a gene: 9. This CDR3 region has 18 residues. The CDR3 DNA follows: TGCGCCAGCAGCCAAGGCATAGGACAGGCCATTAGCAATCAGCCCCAGCATTTT. Translation gives CASSQGIGQAISNQPQHF.

The chain links TRBV3-1 (or the pseudogene TRBV3-2) to TRBJ1-6, with 12 positions matching TRBD1. The CDR3 has 17 amino acids. V shed 4 bases and J 9 bases; nucleotides not matched to a gene: 10. The V gene's germline CDR1 is LGHDT and CDR2 YNNKEL (reference sequence). CDR3: CASSRGTGGANGSPLHF. As DNA, the CDR3 is TGTGCCAGCAGCCGTGGGACAGGGGGCGCTAACGGTTCACCCCTCCACTTT.

J is TRBJ2-1 and V is TRBV3-1 (or the pseudogene TRBV3-2); 7 bases agree with TRBD2. Germline trimming cut 4 bases from V and 14 bases from J; bases unmatched to any gene: 8. This CDR3 spans 12 amino acids. Germline-derived CDR1 and CDR2 are LGHDT and YNNKEL (reference sequence). The CDR3 region has the DNA TGTGCCAGCAGCCCAACTAGCGCCGCGGAGTTCTTC. Its protein is CASSPTSAAEFF.

The V call is TRBV28, the J call TRBJ1-6, with TRBD1 identical over 9 bases. The CDR3 runs 14 residues. The V and J ends lost 3 bases and 7 bases, in that order; junction bases with no gene match: 1. Germline CDR1 MDHEN, CDR2 SYDVKM. The CDR3 reads CASSFGTGNSPLHF. CDR3 coding DNA: TGTGCCAGCAGTTTTGGGACAGGGAATTCACCCCTCCACTTT.

The chain links TRBV5-1 to TRBJ2-7; D is possibly TRBD1 (6 bases). With 0 bases removed from V and 0 bases from J, the gap between germline ends came to 13 bases. This CDR3 has 16 residues. The germline CDR1 and CDR2 sequences are SGHRS and YFSETQ. For the CDR3, the DNA is TGCGCCAGCAGCTTGGGGCCAGGGGTCAGCTCCTACGAGCAGTACTTC. As protein: CASSLGPGVSSYEQYF.

J is TRBJ1-2 and V is TRBV11-2, with D possibly matching TRBD1 (6 bases). This CDR3 has 14 residues. Germline V CDR1 and CDR2: SGHAT, FQNNGV. V lost 2 bases and J lost 7, with 14 bases in between. The CDR3 region is CASSLRGISVGYTF. As DNA, the CDR3 is TGTGCCAGCAGCTTAAGGGGGATTAGTGTTGGCTACACCTTC.

The rearrangement joins TRBV12-3 or TRBV12-4 to TRBJ2-1; 8 bases align to TRBD2. The CDR3 is 13 residues long. After removal of 8 bases from V and 7 bases from J, the junction contained 7 bases not matched to a gene. The DNA for the CDR3 is TGTGCCAGCGGGGTAGCGGGAAGTAATGAGCAGTTCTTC. Translation: CASGVAGSNEQFF.

V and J are TRBV10-1 and TRBJ1-2; TRBD1 matches at 9 bases. The germline gives CDR1 WNHNN, CDR2 SYGVQD (reference sequence). V lost 2 bases, J lost 8 bases, and 6 bases stayed unmatched. CDR3 length: 14 residues. This chain's CDR3 is CASSETRTGAGYTF. The CDR3 coding sequence is TGCGCCAGCAGTGAGACCCGGACAGGGGCGGGCTACACCTTC.

The chain uses TRBV6-1 and TRBJ2-5, with a weak D call TRBD2 (6 bases). The CDR3 has 14 amino acids. From germline, CDR1 is MNHNS and CDR2 SASEGT. Trimming removed 2 bases from V and 2 bases from J, with 9 bases in between. CDR3 protein: CASSEIGRQETQYF. The CDR3 DNA follows: TGTGCCAGCAGTGAAATAGGGAGGCAAGAGACCCAGTACTTC.

This chain connects TRBV19 to TRBJ2-3, with a possible D match to TRBD2 (6 bases). This CDR3 has 15 amino acids. Per germline, CDR1 LNHDA and CDR2 SQIVND (reference sequence). Trimming removed 0 bases at V and 7 bases at J, with 14 bases between. CDR3 amino acids: CASSIEVAETYTQYF. CDR3 bases: TGTGCCAGTAGTATAGAGGTAGCGGAGACTTATACGCAGTATTTT.

This clone showed up just a few times. J is TRBJ1-2 and V is TRBV19, with a possible D match to TRBD1 (6 bases). In germline, CDR1 is LNHDA, CDR2 SQIVND (reference sequence). The CDR3 runs to 12 residues. Between the trimmed V and J ends, which lost 8 bases and 6 bases, there was a span of 13 bases. The CDR3 region has the DNA TGTGCCAGTGGGGGCATTAGGGATGGCTACACCTTC. This codes for CASGGIRDGYTF. Complete variable domain (other parts from reference TRBV19 and TRBJ1-2): DGGITQSPKYLFRKEGQNVTLSCEQNLNHDAMYWYRQDPGQGLRLIYYSQIVNDFQKGDIAEGYSVSREKKESFPLTVTSAQKNPTAFYLCASGGIRDGYTFGSGTRLTVV.

The chain carries TRBV19 and TRBJ1-5; 8 nucleotides align to TRBD1. Germline V gene data show CDR1 as LNHDA and CDR2 as SQIVND (reference sequence). The ends lost 2 bases at V and 5 bases at J; junction bases unmatched: 8. The CDR3 loop spans 16 amino acids. The CDR3 region is CASSILRADRDQPQHF. CDR3 DNA: TGTGCCAGTAGTATATTGAGAGCGGACAGGGATCAGCCCCAGCATTTT.

The V and J genes are TRBV2 and TRBJ2-7; D is possibly TRBD1 (5 bases). Germline loops: CDR1 SNHLY, CDR2 FYNNEI. V was clipped by 0 bases and J by 4 bases, with 13 bases between them. The CDR3 contains 15 residues. The CDR3 DNA sequence: TGTGCCAGCAGTGAAGCGCAGGGCCCATATTACGAGCAGTACTTC. Translation gives CASSEAQGPYYEQYF. Using reference TRBV2 and TRBJ2-7 for the parts outside the CDR3, the full variable domain is EPEVTQTPSHQVTQMGQEVILRCVPISNHLYFYWYRQILGQKVEFLVSFYNNEISEKSEIFDDQFSVERPDGSNFTLKIRSTKLEDSAMYFCASSEAQGPYYEQYFGPGTRLTVT.

The chain joins TRBV5-1 to TRBJ2-1; tentative D call: TRBD2 (6 bases). The CDR3 runs to 17 residues. Trimming removed 0 bases from V and 0 bases from J, with 13 bases in between. CDR1 and CDR2 from the germline V gene are SGHRS and YFSETQ. DNA of the CDR3: TGCGCCAGCAGCTTGGCTGGGGGGTGGGGCTCCTACAATGAGCAGTTCTTC. This codes for CASSLAGGWGSYNEQFF.

The gene calls are TRBV10-3 and TRBJ2-7; 7 bases line up with TRBD1. Germline loops: CDR1 ENHRY, CDR2 SYGVKD. Trimming cost V 7 bases and J 4 bases; bases outside gene matches: 13. The CDR3 is 15 amino acids. This CDR3 is CAINLNPGQSYEQYF. CDR3 coding DNA: TGTGCCATCAACTTAAACCCGGGACAGAGTTACGAGCAGTACTTC.

The rearrangement joins TRBV6-1 to TRBJ1-3; 8 bases match TRBD1. V dropped 6 bases and J dropped 3; count of bases not matched to a gene: 4. CDR3 length: 14 amino acids. In germline, CDR1 is MNHNS, CDR2 SASEGT. CDR3 region: CASSPTGVGNTIYF. The CDR3, as DNA: TGTGCCAGCAGCCCGACAGGGGTTGGAAACACCATATATTTT.

The rearrangement links TRBV6-6 to TRBJ2-5; TRBD1 might be the D (6 bases). CDR1 and CDR2 from the germline V gene are MNHNY and SVGAGI (reference sequence). V shed 10 bases and J shed 2 bases, with 17 bases lying between them. The CDR3 sequence is 14 residues long. CDR3 sequence: CATQRGTLQETQYF. The DNA of the CDR3 is TGTGCCACCCAGAGGGGGACATTGCAAGAGACCCAGTACTTC.

The V gene is TRBV19, the J gene TRBJ1-6, with D possibly matching TRBD1 (6 bases). Trimming removed 9 bases at V and 0 bases at J, with 21 bases between. Germline V gene lookup returns CDR1 LNHDA and CDR2 SQIVND (reference sequence). The CDR3 is 18 amino acids. In DNA, the CDR3 is TGTGCCAGCTCCCGACAGGCCCAACCGAGCTCCTATAATTCACCCCTCCACTTT. The encoded protein is CASSRQAQPSSYNSPLHF.

V usage is TRBV7-7 and J usage is TRBJ2-5, with 7 bases aligning to TRBD1. The CDR3 extends over 14 amino acids. J lost 4 bases, V lost 5 bases, and 7 bases had no gene match. Germline loops: CDR1 SSHAT, CDR2 FNYEAQ (reference sequence). CDR3 residues: CASSERQGLETQYF. The CDR3, as DNA: TGTGCCAGCAGCGAAAGACAGGGCTTAGAGACCCAGTACTTC.

Only one count was recorded for this clone. The chain links TRBV5-1 to TRBJ2-1, with D maybe TRBD2 (6 bases). The CDR3 extends over 15 amino acids. The germline V gene has CDR1 SGHRS and CDR2 YFSETQ. The V and J ends lost 4 bases and 7 bases respectively, with 18 bases between them. CDR3 DNA: TGCGCCAGCAGCCCCTCGCCGGACTACTCGAATGAGCAGTTCTTC. It specifies CASSPSPDYSNEQFF.

This clone was counted only a few times. The chain uses TRBV7-2 and TRBJ1-3, with D unclear. V was pared by 5 bases and J by 4 bases, with 12 bases between. CDR1 and CDR2 from the germline V gene are SGHTA and FQGNSA. CDR3 length: 14 amino acids. CDR3 coding DNA: TGTGCCAGCAGCCCCACGATTCTAGGAAACACCATATATTTT. This gives the protein CASSPTILGNTIYF.

A word on this clone: This may arise from a read error, as a much more abundant clone is one base away. The same CDR3 arises from other DNA sequences in this sample as well. This rearrangement joins TRBV7-2 to TRBJ2-7; D gene unclear. V was trimmed by 1 base and J by 4 bases, leaving 5 bases between them. This CDR3 is 12 amino acids long. Germline loops: CDR1 SGHTA, CDR2 FQGNSA. As DNA, the CDR3 is TGTGCCAGCAGCTTAGTCAGTTACGAGCAGTACTTC. Translated, it gives CASSLVSYEQYF. Looking up the rest from reference TRBV7-2 and TRBJ2-7 gives the full variable domain: GAGVSQSPSNKVTEKGKDVELRCDPISGHTALYWYRQSLGQGLEFLIYFQGNSAPDKSGLPSDRFSAERTGGSVSTLTIQRTQQEDSAVYLCASSLVSYEQYFGPGTRLTVT.